Below, 24 T cell receptor beta chains from the same sample are listed, as sequenced in a study of T cell responses to AZD1222 COVID-19 vaccine (dated by TCRdb to the early 2020s). The sample's time point label, in plain terms: about 28 days (+/-7) after the second vaccine dose. Library preparation was by the immunoSEQ multiplex PCR assay. What TCRdb holds here is the immuneACCESS table cut down to in-frame rearrangements. Part of the clones is not present; checked against another copy, under half of the missing clones reflect an unresolved V gene, and the others are unexplained. The sample table contains 160,000 or so clones; only one count was recorded for roughly 90% of them. The ten largest clones capture around 1.5% of the sample. Specimen: peripheral blood, collected 28 days after the second AZD1222 dose. The source of these receptors is an adult who received the AZD1222 COVID-19 vaccine.

V gene TRBV30 combines with J gene TRBJ1-6, with a tentative D call TRBD1 (5 bases). Germline V gene data show CDR1 as GTSNPN and CDR2 as SVGIG (reference sequence). V lost 4 bases and J 15 bases, leaving 13 bases between the germline ends. The CDR3 has 11 residues. CDR3 sequence (DNA): TGTGCCTGGACCACGTGGGGGGACCTCCACTTT. Its translation: CAWTTWGDLHF.

The chain is built from TRBV20-1 and TRBJ2-5; D possibly uses TRBD1 or TRBD2 (5 bases each). Germline V gene data show CDR1 as DFQATT and CDR2 as SNEGSKA (reference sequence). Deletions cut 7 bases from V and 7 bases from J, with 13 bases between. This CDR3 is built from 11 residues. The CDR3 DNA is TGCAGTGTCGGGACCACGGTGACCCAGTACTTC. Amino acids: CSVGTTVTQYF.

This chain links TRBV9 with TRBJ2-1, with D perhaps assigned TRBD1 or TRBD2 (7 bases each). Germline V gene sequence: CDR1 SGDLS, CDR2 YYNGEE. V lost 3 bases and J lost 7, with 11 bases in between. This CDR3 is 13 amino acids long. CDR3 protein: CASSARGGNEQFF. For the CDR3, the DNA is TGTGCCAGCAGCGCCAGGGGGGGGAATGAGCAGTTCTTC.

The chain joins TRBV28 to TRBJ2-7; 10 nucleotides agree with TRBD1. CDR3 length: 15 residues. Germline CDR1 MDHEN, CDR2 SYDVKM. After removal of 5 bases from V and 5 bases from J, the junction contained 9 bases not matched to a gene. The CDR3 DNA sequence: TGTGCCAGCAGTACGCCCGGGACAGGGGACAACGAGCAGTACTTC. The encoded protein is CASSTPGTGDNEQYF.

V is TRBV2 and J is TRBJ1-6, with no clear D. Trimming cost V 7 bases and J 3 bases, with 13 bases left between them. The CDR3 consists of 15 residues. The germline V gene encodes CDR1 SNHLY and CDR2 FYNNEI. The CDR3 loop reads CASTTEGIYNSPLHF. The DNA for the CDR3 is TGTGCCAGCACCACGGAAGGAATCTATAATTCACCCCTCCACTTT.

The chain links TRBV5-1 to TRBJ1-2, with 7 bases lining up with TRBD1. CDR1 is SGHRS and CDR2 is YFSETQ in the germline V gene. The CDR3 loop spans 16 amino acids. The ends lost 2 bases at V and 6 bases at J; junction bases unmatched: 13. The CDR3 loop reads CASSLGGTAVNHGYTF. The DNA of the CDR3 is TGCGCCAGCAGCTTAGGGGGGACAGCGGTGAACCATGGCTACACCTTC.

This clone was recorded once. This sequence joins TRBV3-1 (or the pseudogene TRBV3-2) and TRBJ1-4; possible D gene TRBD1, 5 bases. The CDR3 sequence is 19 residues long. The germline V gene has CDR1 LGHDT and CDR2 YNNKEL (reference sequence). V was trimmed by 1 base and J by 4 bases, leaving 22 bases between them. As DNA, the CDR3 is TGTGCCAGCAGCCAAGTCGGGTCGGTGGGACTGACCCTTAATGAAAAACTGTTTTTT. Amino acids: CASSQVGSVGLTLNEKLFF.

This chain links TRBV28 with TRBJ2-4; 7 positions match TRBD1. Unmatched junction bases numbered 18, after V lost 6 bases and J lost 7 bases. The CDR3 sequence is 17 residues long. Germline V lookup: CDR1 MDHEN, CDR2 SYDVKM. In DNA form, the CDR3 reads TGTGCCAGCAGAACCCGTTGGAGAGGGGGCTCCCTGAACATTCAGTACTTC. Amino acids: CASRTRWRGGSLNIQYF.

The chain carries TRBV10-3 and TRBJ2-7, with D unresolved. Trimming shortened V by 0 bases and J by 2 bases, and 11 bases separated the two germline ends. This CDR3 has 15 amino acids. Germline V gene lookup returns CDR1 ENHRY and CDR2 SYGVKD. In DNA, the CDR3 is TGTGCCATCAGTGAGTCGCAGAGGTGGACCTACGAGCAGTACTTC. It translates to CAISESQRWTYEQYF.

This rearrangement joins TRBV11-2 to TRBJ1-4, with 8 bases lining up with TRBD1. Germline V lookup: CDR1 SGHAT, CDR2 FQNNGV. The trim removed 5 bases at V and 8 bases at J, leaving 13 bases unmatched. The CDR3 consists of 16 residues. The CDR3 DNA is TGTGCCAGCAGCCCCCGCTCGGGGACAGGAGGAGAAAAACTGTTTTTT. Translation gives CASSPRSGTGGEKLFF.

The V and J genes are TRBV29-1 and TRBJ1-1; D remains unclear. Germline-derived CDR1 and CDR2 are SQVTM and ANQGSEA. The CDR3 has 11 residues. Trimming stripped 5 bases from V and 8 bases from J, with 12 bases between. The CDR3 bases are TGCAGCGTTTCCCCGCTACGGGAAGCTTTCTTT. Residues: CSVSPLREAFF.

This sequence joins TRBV5-1 and TRBJ1-2; D is undetermined. This CDR3 is built from 14 residues. Germline values: CDR1 SGHRS, CDR2 YFSETQ. Trimming removed 0 bases from V and 3 bases from J, with 9 bases in between. The CDR3 DNA reads as TGCGCCAGCAGCTTGGAACTGGGATACTATGGCTACACCTTC. Its translation is CASSLELGYYGYTF.

The V call is TRBV2, the J call TRBJ1-1; D is unclear. The germline gives CDR1 SNHLY, CDR2 FYNNEI. V lost 4 bases and J lost 8, with 11 bases in between. CDR3 length: 12 residues. The chain's CDR3 is CASSARRNEAFF. Written as DNA, the CDR3 is TGTGCCAGCAGTGCTAGGCGGAACGAAGCTTTCTTT.

Only one count was recorded for this clone. The chain has TRBV5-1 and TRBJ2-5, with D tentatively TRBD2 (6 bases). CDR1 is SGHRS, CDR2 YFSETQ, per germline. V gave up 2 bases and J gave up 2 bases, with 10 bases separating them. The CDR3 is made up of 14 amino acids. CDR3 DNA: TGCGCCAGCAGCTTTCCCGGGACTCAAGAGACCCAGTACTTC. This translates into CASSFPGTQETQYF.

This chain connects TRBV28 to TRBJ2-1; TRBD2 matches 9 bases. The germline V gene encodes CDR1 MDHEN and CDR2 SYDVKM. The J segment lost 12 bases and the V segment lost 2 bases, leaving 11 bases of the junction unmatched. The CDR3 extends over 15 amino acids. CDR3 nucleotide sequence: TGTGCCAGCAGTTTACGGGGGCTAGCGGGACTGGGGCAGTTCTTC. Its translation: CASSLRGLAGLGQFF. The variable domain in full, with the rest retrieved from reference TRBV28 and TRBJ2-1, is DVKVTQSSRYLVKRTGEKVFLECVQDMDHENMFWYRQDPGLGLRLIYFSYDVKMKEKGDIPEGYSVSREKKERFSLILESASTNQTSMYLCASSLRGLAGLGQFFGPGTRLTVL.

The rearrangement links TRBV14 to TRBJ1-1; D is ambiguous. V was trimmed by 1 base and J by 3 bases, leaving 3 bases between them. This CDR3 has 12 amino acids. CDR1 SGHDN and CDR2 FVKESK come from the germline V gene. The CDR3 reads CASSQGDTEAFF. In DNA form, the CDR3 reads TGTGCCAGCAGCCAAGGGGACACTGAAGCTTTCTTT.

The CDR3 DNA is TGTGCCAGCAGTTCTTCCGCGACCTACTATGGCTACACCTTC. This codes for CASSSSATYYGYTF. The chain recombines TRBV27 with TRBJ1-2; D not resolved. The V and J ends lost 4 bases and 3 bases respectively, with 12 bases between them. There are 14 residues in the CDR3. The germline V gene has CDR1 MNHEY and CDR2 SMNVEV (reference sequence).

The J gene is TRBJ2-2, the V gene TRBV4-2; D gene uncertain. The CDR3 runs to 16 residues. Between the trimmed V and J ends, which lost 1 base and 1 base, there was a span of 10 bases. The V gene's germline CDR1 is LGHNA and CDR2 YNFKEQ. This chain's CDR3 is CASSQVKALNTGELFF. CDR3 nucleotides: TGTGCCAGCAGCCAAGTTAAGGCATTGAACACCGGGGAGCTGTTTTTT.

The chain combines TRBV6-5 with TRBJ1-1; D is ambiguous. CDR1 and CDR2 from the germline V gene are MNHEY and SVGAGI. V lost 5 bases and J lost 6, with 16 bases in between. This CDR3 spans 14 amino acids. The DNA of the CDR3 is TGTGCCAGCAGTAACCGGGCCCCGTCGGCTGAAGCTTTCTTT. It translates to CASSNRAPSAEAFF.

The rearrangement uses TRBV7-2 and TRBJ1-2, with D tentatively TRBD1 (5 bases). Germline CDR1 SGHTA, CDR2 FQGNSA. There are 14 residues in the CDR3. The germline V and J ends were trimmed by 7 bases and 1 base, with 13 bases remaining between them. The CDR3 coding sequence is TGTGCCAGCACTAAAGGGCAGGGTAACTATGGCTACACCTTC. Translating gives CASTKGQGNYGYTF.

The V and J genes are TRBV5-8 and TRBJ1-5; possibly TRBD1 for D (5 bases). The germline V gene has CDR1 SGHTS and CDR2 YDEGEE. Trimming removed 0 bases at V and 3 bases at J, with 10 bases between. The CDR3 covers 15 residues. DNA of the CDR3: TGTGCCAGCAGCTTGGGGAGCAGGGACAATCAGCCCCAGCATTTT. Translated, it gives CASSLGSRDNQPQHF.

CDR3 in amino acids: CASSFDTDEAFF. CDR3 sequence (DNA): TGTGCCAGCAGCTTCGACACAGATGAAGCTTTCTTT. This chain connects TRBV5-6 to TRBJ1-1; D unclear. The germline V and J ends were trimmed by 2 bases and 7 bases, with 9 bases remaining between them. This CDR3 region has 12 residues. The V gene's germline CDR1 is SGHDT and CDR2 YYEEEE.

The chain uses TRBV28 and TRBJ2-7; perhaps TRBD1 as D (6 bases). This CDR3 contains 13 residues. V was clipped by 5 bases and J by 6 bases, with 14 bases between them. Germline assignment: CDR1 MDHEN and CDR2 SYDVKM. The CDR3 DNA reads TGTGCCAGCAGTGCAGGGGTGGCGGTCGAGCAGTACTTC. Amino acid sequence: CASSAGVAVEQYF.

The rearrangement joins TRBV6-1 to TRBJ2-7; D gene uncertain. V lost 8 bases to trimming and J lost 1 base, with 9 bases between them. There are 12 residues in the CDR3. Germline assignment: CDR1 MNHNS and CDR2 SASEGT. CDR3 residues: CASGSNSYEQYF. The CDR3 bases are TGTGCCAGCGGATCTAATTCCTACGAGCAGTACTTC.